The T cell receptor beta chain described here comes from a study of Ad26.COV2.S vaccination and SARS-CoV-2 variants. The germline CDR1 and CDR2 sequences are SEHNR and FQNEAQ (reference sequence). CDR3 size: 16 residues. The V gene end was trimmed by 1 base and the J gene end by 3 bases; junction bases not matched to a gene: 2. Produced via immunoSEQ multiplex PCR; TCRdb's table is partial and in-frame only. This table has about 320,000 clones, roughly nine tenths appearing once. Treatment noted: 15 to 20 received Ad26.COV2.S at low or high dose, single or two shots; 5 received placebo; per-sample allocation not given. On day 63 after the first injection, vaccine and placebo recipients gave samples.

The source was peripheral blood, collected in a trial of Ad26.COV2.S vaccine versus placebo. The rearrangement links TRBV7-9 to TRBJ2-2; 10 nucleotides agree with TRBD2. The source of this sequence is a person between 18 and 65 years old who received the Ad26.COV2.S COVID-19 vaccine or a placebo. DNA of the CDR3: TGTGCCAGCAGCTTAGGTCTAGCGGGGGACACCGGGGAGCTGTTTTTT. This gives the protein CASSLGLAGDTGELFF. Looking up the rest from reference TRBV7-9 and TRBJ2-2 gives the full variable domain: DTGVSQNPRHKITKRGQNVTFRCDPISEHNRLYWYRQTLGQGPEFLTYFQNEAQLEKSRLLSDRFSAERPKGSFSTLEIQRTEQGDSAMYLCASSLGLAGDTGELFFGEGSRLTVL.